This TCR beta chain was identified during a study of identical twins. A few counts support this clonotype. The CDR3 runs 17 residues. V shed 5 bases and J shed 9 bases, with 23 bases lying between them. Each CDR3 protein is one row after TCRdb ran MiXCR on the 5' RACE reads. The sample gives 1.5 million to 2 million distinct CDR3 sequences, roughly 35% of which show up once; 0.25% to 0.3% is in the top ten. The sequence was obtained from a newborn girl in good health. The V call is TRBV12-3 or TRBV12-4, the J call TRBJ1-6; the D gene is possibly TRBD1 (6 bases). The sample consisted of cord blood. The CDR3 sequence: CASSPPGQYSLGSPLHF. DNA for the CDR3: TGTGCCAGCAGTCCCCCCGGACAGTATTCCTTAGGTTCACCCCTCCACTTT.